The present entry profiles one T cell receptor (beta chain) with its context. Germline V gives CDR1 MDHEN, CDR2 SYDVKM. The CDR3 is 14 amino acids. V was shortened by 0 bases and J by 9 bases, with 14 bases between the two germline ends. The sample belongs to a study of blood T cell repertoires in COVID-19. Study details: The United States, Italy and Spain supplied acute and convalescent COVID-19 samples. PBMCs, B-cell-depleted T cells, or T cells were the source of the cDNA or gDNA that made up the material.

In the original processing: By means of reference gene primer amplification, nucleated cell counts were estimated. Profiling relied on immunoSEQ multiplex PCR, and the TCRdb table lists in-frame clones only, not all of them. That table furnishes V, J and clone size, whereas the DNA furnished D and trimming. The sample holds about 190,000 clones, around nine tenths seen once. The specimen sequenced was peripheral blood. This TCR was sampled from a young man with acute or convalescent COVID-19. The rearrangement joins TRBV28 to TRBJ1-1; tentative D call: TRBD1 (5 bases). The CDR3 nucleotides are TGTGCCAGCAGTTTATGGGGGGGAGTGAGACAAGCTTTCTTT. This sequence encodes CASSLWGGVRQAFF.